This T cell receptor (beta chain) was profiled in a study of cytotoxic CD8 clonotypes in ibrutinib-treated CLL. As for the study in general: Responses: about 25 partial, 2 complete; after median roughly 68 months, around 14 stayed remitted, approximately twelve progressed. Response samples were taken after a median roughly twelve months of treatment, range 6 to 36. There were, on average, about 250,000 productive templates and 90,000 to 95,000 productive rearrangements per sample.

This CDR3 comprises 14 residues. V was cut by 3 bases and J by 6 bases, with 15 bases left in between. Germline values: CDR1 SGHRS, CDR2 YFSETQ. Depths of 1 in 200,000 to 1 in 1 million T cells were the sequencing target. Clones were read by immunoSEQ multiplex PCR, and TCRdb kept only the in-frame ones, dropping some. The table lists a few hundred thousand clones, 80% of them singletons. The V gene is TRBV5-1, the J gene TRBJ1-2; D unclear. The clonotype was recovered from a human donor with chronic lymphocytic leukemia. This specimen was PBMCs, taken before ibrutinib treatment. The CDR3 sequence is CASSSKAGVDGYTF. The CDR3 DNA reads TGCGCCAGCAGCTCAAAAGCCGGGGTAGATGGCTACACCTTC.